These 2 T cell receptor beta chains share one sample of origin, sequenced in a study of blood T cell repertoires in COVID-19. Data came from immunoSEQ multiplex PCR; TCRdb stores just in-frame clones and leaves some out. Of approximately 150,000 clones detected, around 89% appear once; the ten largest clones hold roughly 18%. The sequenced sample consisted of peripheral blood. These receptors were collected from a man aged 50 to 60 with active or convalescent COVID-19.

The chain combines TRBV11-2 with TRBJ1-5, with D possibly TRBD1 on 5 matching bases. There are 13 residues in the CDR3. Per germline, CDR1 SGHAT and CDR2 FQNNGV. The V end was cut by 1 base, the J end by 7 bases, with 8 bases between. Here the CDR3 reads CASSLGGGQPQHF. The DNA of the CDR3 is TGTGCCAGCAGCTTAGGGGGGGGACAGCCCCAGCATTTT.

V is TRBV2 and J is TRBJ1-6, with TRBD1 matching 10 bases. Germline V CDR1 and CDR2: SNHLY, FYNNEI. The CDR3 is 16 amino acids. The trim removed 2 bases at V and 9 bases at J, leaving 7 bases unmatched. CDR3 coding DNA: TGTGCCAGCAGTGAACCTCGCGGGACAGGGGCTTCACCCCTCCACTTT. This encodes CASSEPRGTGASPLHF.